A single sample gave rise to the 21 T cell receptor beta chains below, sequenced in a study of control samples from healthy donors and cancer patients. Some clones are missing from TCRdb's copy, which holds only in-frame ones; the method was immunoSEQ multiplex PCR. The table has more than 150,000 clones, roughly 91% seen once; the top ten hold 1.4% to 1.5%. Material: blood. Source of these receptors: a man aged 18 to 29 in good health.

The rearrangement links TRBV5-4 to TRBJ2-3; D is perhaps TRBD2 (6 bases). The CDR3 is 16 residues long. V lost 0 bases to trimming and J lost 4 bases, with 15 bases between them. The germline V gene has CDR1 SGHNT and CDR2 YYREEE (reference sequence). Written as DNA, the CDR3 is TGTGCCAGCAGCTTGGGGGACTTAGGGTCCGCAGATACGCAGTATTTT. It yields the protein CASSLGDLGSADTQYF.

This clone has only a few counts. The CDR3 spells CASSEYSGGGYTF. CDR3 DNA sequence: TGTGCCAGCAGTGAATATTCGGGTGGGGGTTACACCTTC. The chain couples TRBV25-1 to TRBJ1-2; maybe TRBD1 (5 bases). In germline, CDR1 is MGHDK, CDR2 SYGVNS. The CDR3 is 13 residues long. Trimming took 0 bases from V and 11 from J, leaving 13 bases between them.

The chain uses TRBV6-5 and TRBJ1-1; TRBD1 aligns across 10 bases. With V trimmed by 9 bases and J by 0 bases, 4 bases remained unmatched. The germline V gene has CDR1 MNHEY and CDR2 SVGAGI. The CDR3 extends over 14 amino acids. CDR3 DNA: TGTGCCAGTAAGGGACAGGGGATGAACACTGAAGCTTTCTTT. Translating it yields CASKGQGMNTEAFF.

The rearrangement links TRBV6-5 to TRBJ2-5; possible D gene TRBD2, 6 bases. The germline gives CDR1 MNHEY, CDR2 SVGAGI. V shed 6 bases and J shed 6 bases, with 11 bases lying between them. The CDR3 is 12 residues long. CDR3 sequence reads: CASSLGGKTQYF. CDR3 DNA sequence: TGTGCCAGCAGCCTCGGAGGGAAGACCCAGTACTTC.

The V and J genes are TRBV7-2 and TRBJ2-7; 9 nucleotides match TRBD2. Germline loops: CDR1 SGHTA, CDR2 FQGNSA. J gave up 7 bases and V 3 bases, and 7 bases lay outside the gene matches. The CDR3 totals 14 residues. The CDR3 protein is CASSFARGGLEQYF. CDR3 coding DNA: TGTGCCAGCAGCTTCGCGCGGGGGGGCCTTGAGCAGTACTTC.

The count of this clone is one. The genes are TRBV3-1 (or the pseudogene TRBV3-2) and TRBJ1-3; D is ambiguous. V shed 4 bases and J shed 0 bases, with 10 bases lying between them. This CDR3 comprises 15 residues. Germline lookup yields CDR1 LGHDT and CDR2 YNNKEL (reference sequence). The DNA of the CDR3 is TGTGCCAGCAGCCTGGATCTATTCTCTGGAAACACCATATATTTT. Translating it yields CASSLDLFSGNTIYF.

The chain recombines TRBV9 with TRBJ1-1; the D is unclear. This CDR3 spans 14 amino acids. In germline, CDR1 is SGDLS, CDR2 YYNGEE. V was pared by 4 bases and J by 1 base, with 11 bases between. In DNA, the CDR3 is TGTGCCAGCAGCCCACCGGGTGGGAACACTGAAGCTTTCTTT. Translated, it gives CASSPPGGNTEAFF.

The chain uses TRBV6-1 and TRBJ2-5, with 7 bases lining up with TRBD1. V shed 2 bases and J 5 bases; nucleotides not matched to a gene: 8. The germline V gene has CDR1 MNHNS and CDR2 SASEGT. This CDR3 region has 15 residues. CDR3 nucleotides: TGTGCCAGCAGTGAACATCAGGGGGTCTTTGAGACCCAGTACTTC. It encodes CASSEHQGVFETQYF.

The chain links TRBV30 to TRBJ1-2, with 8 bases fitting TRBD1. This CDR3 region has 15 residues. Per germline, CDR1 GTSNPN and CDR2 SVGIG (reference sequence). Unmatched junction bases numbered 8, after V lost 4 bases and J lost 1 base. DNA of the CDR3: TGTGCCTGGAAAGGGGTCACAGGGGGTAACTATGGCTACACCTTC. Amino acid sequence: CAWKGVTGGNYGYTF.

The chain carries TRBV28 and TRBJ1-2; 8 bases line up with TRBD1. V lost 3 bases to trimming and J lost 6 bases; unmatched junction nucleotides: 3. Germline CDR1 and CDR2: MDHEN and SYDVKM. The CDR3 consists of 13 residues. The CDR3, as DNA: TGTGCCAGCAGTTTCGCAGGGGGCGATGGCTACACCTTC. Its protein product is CASSFAGGDGYTF.

The CDR3, as DNA: TGCGCCAGCAGCTTGGTCTTGGGGAGTCGTAATGAAAAACTGTTTTTT. The encoded protein is CASSLVLGSRNEKLFF. The chain recombines TRBV5-1 with TRBJ1-4; D is undetermined. The CDR3 length is 16 residues. The V end lost 0 bases, the J end lost 4 bases, and 13 bases lay between the germline ends. Per the germline V gene, CDR1 is SGHRS and CDR2 is YFSETQ.

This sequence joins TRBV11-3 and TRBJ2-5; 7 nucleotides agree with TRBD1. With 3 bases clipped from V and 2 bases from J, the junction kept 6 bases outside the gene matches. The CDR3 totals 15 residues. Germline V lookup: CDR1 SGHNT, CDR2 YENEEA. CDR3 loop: CASSLRGPGQETQYF. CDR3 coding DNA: TGTGCCAGCAGCTTGAGGGGGCCTGGTCAAGAGACCCAGTACTTC.

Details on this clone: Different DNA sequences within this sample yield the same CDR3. The CDR3: CASSLEGGEQYF. The CDR3 DNA sequence: TGCGCCAGCAGCTTGGAAGGGGGCGAGCAGTACTTC. V and J are TRBV5-1 and TRBJ2-7, with a possible D match to TRBD1 (6 bases). The CDR3 contains 12 residues. Trimming pared 0 bases from V and 6 bases from J, leaving 7 bases between. Germline V gives CDR1 SGHRS, CDR2 YFSETQ.

The CDR3 sequence is CASSVSRGNTEAFF. DNA for the CDR3: TGCGCCAGCAGCGTGAGCAGGGGGAACACTGAAGCTTTCTTT. This sequence joins TRBV5-1 and TRBJ1-1; maybe TRBD1 (6 bases). The CDR3 is 14 amino acids. Germline V gene sequence: CDR1 SGHRS, CDR2 YFSETQ. Between the trimmed V and J ends, which lost 4 bases and 1 base, there was a span of 11 bases.

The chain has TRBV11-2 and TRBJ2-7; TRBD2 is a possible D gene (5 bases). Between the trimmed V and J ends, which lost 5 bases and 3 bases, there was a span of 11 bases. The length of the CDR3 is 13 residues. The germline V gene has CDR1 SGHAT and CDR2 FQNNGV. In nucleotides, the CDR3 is TGTGCCAGCAGCCGGGGTACCCTCTACGAGCAGTACTTC. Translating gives CASSRGTLYEQYF. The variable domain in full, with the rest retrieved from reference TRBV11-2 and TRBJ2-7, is EAGVAQSPRYKIIEKRQSVAFWCNPISGHATLYWYQQILGQGPKLLIQFQNNGVVDDSQLPKDRFSAERLKGVDSTLKIQPAKLEDSAVYLCASSRGTLYEQYFGPGTRLTVT.

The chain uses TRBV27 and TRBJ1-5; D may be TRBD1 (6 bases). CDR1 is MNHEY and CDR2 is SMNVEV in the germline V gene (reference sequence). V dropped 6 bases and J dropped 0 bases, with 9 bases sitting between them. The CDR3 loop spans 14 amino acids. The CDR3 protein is CASRDSYSNQPQHF. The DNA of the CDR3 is TGTGCCAGCAGGGACAGTTATAGCAATCAGCCCCAGCATTTT.

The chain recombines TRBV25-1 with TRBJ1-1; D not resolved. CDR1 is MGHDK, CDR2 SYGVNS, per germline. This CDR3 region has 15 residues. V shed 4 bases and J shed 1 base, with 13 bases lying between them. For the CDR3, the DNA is TGTGCCAGCAGTGGTGAAGGATCCGGGAACACTGAAGCTTTCTTT. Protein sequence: CASSGEGSGNTEAFF. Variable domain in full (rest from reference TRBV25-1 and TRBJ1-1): EADIYQTPRYLVIGTGKKITLECSQTMGHDKMYWYQQDPGMELHLIHYSYGVNSTEKGDLSSESTVSRIRTEHFPLTLESARPSHTSQYLCASSGEGSGNTEAFFGQGTRLTVV.

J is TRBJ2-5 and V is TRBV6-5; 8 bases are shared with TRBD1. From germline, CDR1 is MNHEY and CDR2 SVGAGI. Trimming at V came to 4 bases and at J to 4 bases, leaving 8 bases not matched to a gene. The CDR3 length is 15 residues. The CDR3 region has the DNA TGTGCCAGCAGTTTGGACAGGGATAAGAGAGAGACCCAGTACTTC. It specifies CASSLDRDKRETQYF.

DNA for the CDR3: TGTGCCAGCAACCAACCAGGGGGCTTGGATGAAAAACTGTTTTTT. Encoded protein: CASNQPGGLDEKLFF. The chain links TRBV6-5 to TRBJ1-4, with TRBD1 matching 8 bases. Germline CDR1 and CDR2: MNHEY and SVGAGI. CDR3 length: 15 residues. The trim removed 7 bases at V and 6 bases at J, leaving 10 bases unmatched.

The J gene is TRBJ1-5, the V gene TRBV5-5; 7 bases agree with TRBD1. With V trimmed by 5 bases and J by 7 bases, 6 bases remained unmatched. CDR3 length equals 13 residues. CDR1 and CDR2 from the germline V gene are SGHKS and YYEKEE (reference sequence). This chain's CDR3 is CASSFTGDQPQHF. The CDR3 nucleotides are TGTGCCAGCAGTTTTACAGGGGACCAGCCCCAGCATTTT. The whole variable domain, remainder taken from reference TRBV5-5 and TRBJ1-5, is DAGVTQSPTHLIKTRGQQVTLRCSPISGHKSVSWYQQVLGQGPQFIFQYYEKEERGRGNFPDRFSARQFPNYSSELNVNALLLGDSALYLCASSFTGDQPQHFGDGTRLSIL.

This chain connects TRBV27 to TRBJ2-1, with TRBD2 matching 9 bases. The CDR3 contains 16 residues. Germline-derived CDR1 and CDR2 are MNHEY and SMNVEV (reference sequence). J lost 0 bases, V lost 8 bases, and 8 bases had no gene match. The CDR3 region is CASWRAGGGSYNEQFF. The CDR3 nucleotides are TGTGCCAGCTGGCGAGCGGGGGGCGGCTCCTACAATGAGCAGTTCTTC.